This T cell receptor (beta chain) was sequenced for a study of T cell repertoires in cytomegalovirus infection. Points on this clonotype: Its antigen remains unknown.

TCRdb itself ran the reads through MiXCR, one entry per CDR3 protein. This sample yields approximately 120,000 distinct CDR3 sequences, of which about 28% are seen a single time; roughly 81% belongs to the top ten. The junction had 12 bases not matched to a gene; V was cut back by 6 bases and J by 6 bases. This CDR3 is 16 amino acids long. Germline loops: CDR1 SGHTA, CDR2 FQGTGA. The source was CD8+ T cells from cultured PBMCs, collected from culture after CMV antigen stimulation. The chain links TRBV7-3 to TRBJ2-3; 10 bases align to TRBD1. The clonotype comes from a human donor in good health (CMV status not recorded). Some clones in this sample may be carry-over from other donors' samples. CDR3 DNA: TGTGCCAGCAGTCCTATCCGGGACAGGGGCGGCGATACGCAGTATTTT. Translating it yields CASSPIRDRGGDTQYF.